A selection of T cell receptor beta chains follows, all from one sample in a study of CD8 T cells in Susac syndrome. Using its own MiXCR run on the immunoSEQ multiplex PCR reads, TCRdb lists one record per CDR3 protein. The sample includes 150,000 or so distinct CDR3 sequences, around 94% seen only once; the top ten take over 0.12%. Material for sequencing was CD4+ T cells from PBMCs. These receptors all stem from a human donor in good health. Each CDR3 is given with its conserved first and last residue. The D gene is left open where the match is weak. Not every row has a clone size; where given, it reads once, few, many or a size class.

v_gene: TRBV20-1
d_gene: .
j_gene: TRBJ2-6
abundance: once
CDR3nt: TGCAGTGCCAGTTCTGGGGCCAACGTCCTGACTTTC
CDR3aa: CSASSGANVLTF

v_gene: TRBV5-4
d_gene: TRBD2
j_gene: TRBJ2-5
abundance: .
CDR3nt: TGTGCCAGCAGCTTCGGCGGGGGGGCGGTGGAGACCCAGTACTTC
CDR3aa: CASSFGGGAVETQYF

v_gene: TRBV4-3
d_gene: .
j_gene: TRBJ1-1
abundance: .
CDR3nt: TGCGCCAGCAGCCAAGATAGGGTAACAGGGCGGGCTTTCTTT
CDR3aa: CASSQDRVTGRAFF

v_gene: TRBV14
d_gene: .
j_gene: TRBJ1-6
abundance: .
CDR3nt: TGTGCCAGCAGCCAACGTGATAATTCACCCCTCCACTTT
CDR3aa: CASSQRDNSPLHF

v_gene: TRBV6-2/TRBV6-3
d_gene: TRBD2
j_gene: TRBJ2-1
abundance: .
CDR3nt: TGTGCCAGCCTAGTAGCGGGGGGGCACAACAATGAGCAGTTCTTC
CDR3aa: CASLVAGGHNNEQFF

v_gene: TRBV7-9
d_gene: .
j_gene: TRBJ2-2
abundance: .
CDR3nt: TGTGCCAGCAATCCGGAGTGGGGAACCGGGGAGCTGTTTTTT
CDR3aa: CASNPEWGTGELFF

v_gene: TRBV4-3
d_gene: TRBD1
j_gene: TRBJ2-7
abundance: .
CDR3nt: TGCGCCAGCAGCCAAGGCCGGGACAGCTACGAGCAGTACTTC
CDR3aa: CASSQGRDSYEQYF

v_gene: TRBV19
d_gene: .
j_gene: TRBJ1-5
abundance: .
CDR3nt: TGTGCCAGTAGTATAGGAACAGTTAGCAATCAGCCCCAGCATTTT
CDR3aa: CASSIGTVSNQPQHF

v_gene: TRBV29-1
d_gene: TRBD1
j_gene: TRBJ2-1
abundance: .
CDR3nt: TGCAGCGTTGGGCGCCGTCTCGGGGACAGAGACAATGAGCAGTTCTTC
CDR3aa: CSVGRRLGDRDNEQFF

v_gene: TRBV28
d_gene: .
j_gene: TRBJ2-7
abundance: .
CDR3nt: TGTGCCAGCAGTTCTGCGTCCGGGACACACTACGAGCAGTACTTC
CDR3aa: CASSSASGTHYEQYF

v_gene: TRBV3-1
d_gene: .
j_gene: TRBJ1-2
abundance: .
CDR3nt: TGTGCCAGCAGCCAATTCGAGGGTGGTGGCTACACCTTC
CDR3aa: CASSQFEGGGYTF

v_gene: TRBV29-1
d_gene: .
j_gene: TRBJ2-1
abundance: .
CDR3nt: TGCAGCGTTGGAGAGGGGGGAACCAATGAGCAGTTCTTC
CDR3aa: CSVGEGGTNEQFF

v_gene: TRBV7-9
d_gene: .
j_gene: TRBJ1-2
abundance: .
CDR3nt: TGTGCCAGCAGCTGGTTAGGTGAAAGCTACACCTTC
CDR3aa: CASSWLGESYTF

v_gene: TRBV2
d_gene: .
j_gene: TRBJ1-1
abundance: .
CDR3nt: TGTGCCAGCAGTGAACAGGGGATGAACACTGAAGCTTTCTTT
CDR3aa: CASSEQGMNTEAFF

v_gene: TRBV24-1
d_gene: .
j_gene: TRBJ1-3
abundance: .
CDR3nt: TGTGCCACCAGTGACCTAGGACGGCTCTCTGGAAACACCATATATTTT
CDR3aa: CATSDLGRLSGNTIYF

v_gene: TRBV6-1
d_gene: .
j_gene: TRBJ2-7
abundance: .
CDR3nt: TGTGCCAGCAGCTCCGGGCCCATTCTTAAGAGCTCCTACGAGCAGTACTTC
CDR3aa: CASSSGPILKSSYEQYF

v_gene: TRBV27
d_gene: .
j_gene: TRBJ2-2
abundance: .
CDR3nt: TGTGCCAGCAGTAGGGTAGGGGGGAACACCGGGGAGCTGTTTTTT
CDR3aa: CASSRVGGNTGELFF

v_gene: TRBV6-5
d_gene: .
j_gene: TRBJ2-7
abundance: once
CDR3nt: TGTGCCAGCAGTAAACACAGGAGCTCCTACGAGCAGTACTTC
CDR3aa: CASSKHRSSYEQYF